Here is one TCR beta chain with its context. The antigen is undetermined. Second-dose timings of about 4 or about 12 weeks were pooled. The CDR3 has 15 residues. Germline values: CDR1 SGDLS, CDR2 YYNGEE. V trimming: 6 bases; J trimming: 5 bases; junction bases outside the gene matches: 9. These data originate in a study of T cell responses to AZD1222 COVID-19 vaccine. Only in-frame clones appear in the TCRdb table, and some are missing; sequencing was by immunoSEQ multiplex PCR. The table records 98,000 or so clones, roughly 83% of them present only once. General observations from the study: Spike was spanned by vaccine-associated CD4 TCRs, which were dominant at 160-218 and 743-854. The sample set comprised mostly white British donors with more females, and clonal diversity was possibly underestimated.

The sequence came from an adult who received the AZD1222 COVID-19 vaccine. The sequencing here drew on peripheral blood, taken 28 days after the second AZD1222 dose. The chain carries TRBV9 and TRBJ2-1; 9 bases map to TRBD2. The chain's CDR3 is CASTLDQRGDNEQFF. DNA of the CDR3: TGTGCCAGCACCCTAGACCAGCGGGGGGACAATGAGCAGTTCTTC.